The T cell receptor beta chain described here comes from a study of beta chain features in type 1 diabetes. Germline CDR1 reads SGDLS; CDR2 reads YYNGEE. CDR3 length: 14 residues. Trimming cost V 2 bases and J 7 bases; bases outside gene matches: 8. Since all of the isolated RNA was reverse transcribed, expressed TCRB transcripts were what got sequenced. The repertoire was sequenced with immunoSEQ multiplex PCR; TCRdb's copy has only in-frame clones and lacks some. The sample shows 90,000 to 110,000 clones, 40% of them seen only once. Sorting of CD4+ naive, central memory, regulatory and stem cell-like memory cells was performed via CD45RO/CCR7/CD25/CD127/CD95/CD27.

The sample consisted of stem cell memory CD4+ T cells from blood. The chain carries TRBV9 and TRBJ2-7; 8 bases fit TRBD2. The sequence came from a young woman in good health. CDR3 loop: CASSVGTSILEQYF. The DNA of the CDR3 is TGTGCCAGCAGCGTCGGGACTAGTATTTTGGAGCAGTACTTC.